This entry lists 6 T cell receptor beta chains sequenced from one sample in a study of blood T cell repertoires in COVID-19 (dated by TCRdb to about 2020). Preparation of the library involved the immunoSEQ multiplex PCR assay. TCRdb holds this immuneACCESS table with in-frame rearrangements only. Some clones are missing; in checked studies, unresolved V genes explain under half, and the rest has no known cause. Here the sample has approximately 240,000 clones; about 90% occur a single time. 3% to 3.5% of the sample belongs to the ten largest clones. The sample consisted of PBMCs or T cells enriched from blood (not recorded which). The receptors here all came from a woman aged 45-59 years in a cohort exposed to, infected with or recovered from COVID-19 (not recorded which).

This clone occurred once. V usage is TRBV21-1 and J usage is TRBJ1-4; TRBD1, as called in the table, went unchecked against the DNA. TRBV21-1 is an annotated pseudogene. The CDR3 has 17 residues. This CDR3 is CASSKVGTGGVDEKLFF. In DNA, the CDR3 is TGTGCCAGCAGCAAAGTTGGGACAGGGGGAGTTGATGAAAAACTGTTTTTT.

The chain is built from TRBV30 and TRBJ1-1; D not certain. Germline V gives CDR1 GTSNPN, CDR2 SVGIG (reference sequence). The CDR3 consists of 14 residues. Trimming cost V 4 bases and J 0 bases, with 12 bases left between them. The CDR3 loop is CAWTLGLVNTEAFF. The CDR3 nucleotides read TGTGCCTGGACTCTCGGACTGGTGAACACTGAAGCTTTCTTT.

This clone appeared once. The V and J genes are TRBV2 and TRBJ2-7; D unresolved. Germline V gene sequence: CDR1 SNHLY, CDR2 FYNNEI. This CDR3 is 13 amino acids long. The ends were cut back, 7 bases at V and 0 bases at J, with 10 bases in the middle. This CDR3 is CASNPSLSYEQYF. CDR3 bases: TGTGCCAGCAATCCGTCCCTCTCCTACGAGCAGTACTTC.

This clone has just a few counts. The V call is TRBV19, the J call TRBJ1-1; TRBD1 matches 10 bases. Germline trimming cut 6 bases from V and 4 bases from J; bases unmatched to any gene: 8. Germline V gene sequence: CDR1 LNHDA, CDR2 SQIVND (reference sequence). The CDR3 is 15 amino acids. CDR3 coding DNA: TGTGCCAGTAGCCGACCGGGACAGGGGATCACTGAAGCTTTCTTT. Its protein is CASSRPGQGITEAFF.

V and J are TRBV9 and TRBJ2-3, with TRBD1 matching over 10 bases. Germline V gene sequence: CDR1 SGDLS, CDR2 YYNGEE. The CDR3 has 16 amino acids. Losses at the gene ends were 4 bases for V and 6 bases for J; bases not matched to a gene: 11. Written as DNA, the CDR3 is TGTGCCAGCAGCACACAACCCGGGACAGGGGCCGATACGCAGTATTTT. Protein: CASSTQPGTGADTQYF. The full variable domain, with the rest looked up from reference TRBV9 and TRBJ2-3, is DSGVTQTPKHLITATGQRVTLRCSPRSGDLSVYWYQQSLDQGLQFLIQYYNGEERAKGNILERFSAQQFPDLHSELNLSSLELGDSALYFCASSTQPGTGADTQYFGPGTRLTVL.

V and J are TRBV2 and TRBJ2-7; 11 bases fit TRBD2. This CDR3 contains 14 residues. Trimming cost V 6 bases and J 6 bases; bases outside gene matches: 7. Germline V lookup: CDR1 SNHLY, CDR2 FYNNEI. CDR3 nucleotides: TGTGCCAGCAGCTTAGCGGGGGGGCCGGTCGAGCAGTACTTC. It is translated as CASSLAGGPVEQYF. The whole variable domain, filled in from reference TRBV2 and TRBJ2-7, reads EPEVTQTPSHQVTQMGQEVILRCVPISNHLYFYWYRQILGQKVEFLVSFYNNEISEKSEIFDDQFSVERPDGSNFTLKIRSTKLEDSAMYFCASSLAGGPVEQYFGPGTRLTVT.